Following are 14 T cell receptor beta chains from one sample sequenced in a study of shared clonotypes between healthy human individuals. Sequenced by immunoSEQ multiplex PCR; TCRdb stores in-frame clones only, minus some. The data contain about 470,000 clones, around 75% of them seen just once; the ten biggest clones take up under 15%. The sample taken for sequencing was PBMCs. These receptors were obtained from a woman aged 35 to 49 in good health. Some clones in this sample may be carry-over from other donors' samples.

This clone was found a few times. The chain uses TRBV5-1 and TRBJ2-3; no reliable D call. Germline CDR1 is SGHRS and CDR2 is YFSETQ. V lost 4 bases to trimming and J lost 4 bases, with 4 bases between them. This CDR3 has 11 residues. This CDR3 reads CASSRADTQYF. In DNA form, the CDR3 reads TGCGCCAGCAGCCGTGCAGATACGCAGTATTTT.

The CDR3 here is CASSFDSYEQYF. The CDR3 DNA reads as TGTGCCAGCAGCTTTGACAGCTACGAGCAGTACTTC. The gene calls are TRBV2 and TRBJ2-7; a possible D gene is TRBD1 (5 bases). CDR1 is SNHLY, CDR2 FYNNEI, per germline. Trimming took 6 bases from V and 3 from J, leaving 9 bases between them. The CDR3 loop spans 12 amino acids.

V gene TRBV19 combines with J gene TRBJ1-3, with D unclear. V lost 6 bases and J 0 bases, leaving 12 bases between the germline ends. The CDR3 runs 15 residues. Germline values: CDR1 LNHDA, CDR2 SQIVND (reference sequence). The chain's CDR3 is CASRDQQFSGNTIYF. DNA for the CDR3: TGTGCCAGTAGAGATCAGCAATTCTCTGGAAACACCATATATTTT.

The V and J genes are TRBV6-6 and TRBJ1-5; D is perhaps TRBD1 (6 bases). Germline V gene sequence: CDR1 MNHNY, CDR2 SVGAGI (reference sequence). V lost 6 bases and J 4 bases, leaving 10 bases between the germline ends. CDR3 size: 13 residues. CDR3 protein: CASRPDRNQPQHF. CDR3 nucleotide sequence: TGTGCCAGCAGGCCGGACAGAAATCAGCCCCAGCATTTT.

This clone was detected only once. The V and J genes are TRBV12-5 and TRBJ2-1; no reliable D call. V was shortened by 7 bases and J by 7 bases, with 14 bases between the two germline ends. The CDR3 totals 13 residues. Germline V CDR1 and CDR2: LGHNT, FRNRAP. The CDR3 bases are TGTGCTAGTGACGACCCCGGATGGAATGAGCAGTTCTTC. It codes for CASDDPGWNEQFF. Supplemented by reference TRBV12-5 and TRBJ2-1, the full variable domain reads DARVTQTPRHKVTEMGQEVTMRCQPILGHNTVFWYRQTMMQGLELLAYFRNRAPLDDSGMPKDRFSAEMPDATLATLKIQPSEPRDSAVYFCASDDPGWNEQFFGPGTRLTVL.

The V call is TRBV11-2, the J call TRBJ2-7, with D hard to call. V lost 1 base and J lost 7, with 8 bases in between. The CDR3 length is 12 residues. In germline, CDR1 is SGHAT, CDR2 FQNNGV. The CDR3 nucleotides read TGTGCCAGCAGCTTAGCGGGTAGTGAGCAGTACTTC. As protein: CASSLAGSEQYF.

This clone has a handful of counts. This rearrangement joins TRBV11-3 to TRBJ2-1, with TRBD1 identical over 8 bases. The length of the CDR3 is 14 residues. The germline CDR1 and CDR2 sequences are SGHNT and YENEEA. The ends lost 3 bases at V and 4 bases at J; junction bases unmatched: 2. CDR3 sequence (DNA): TGTGCCAGCAGCTTGGGACAGGTATACAATGAGCAGTTCTTC. Encoded protein: CASSLGQVYNEQFF.

The chain combines TRBV19 with TRBJ1-1; D possibly corresponds to TRBD1 (6 bases). The germline V and J ends were trimmed by 0 bases and 0 bases, with 14 bases remaining between them. The CDR3 contains 17 residues. CDR1 LNHDA and CDR2 SQIVND come from the germline V gene (reference sequence). The CDR3 loop is CASSIDLRGALNTEAFF. The CDR3 DNA reads TGTGCCAGTAGTATAGATCTGAGGGGGGCCCTGAACACTGAAGCTTTCTTT.

Many counts were recorded for this clone. This sequence joins TRBV13 and TRBJ2-1; 14 bases fit TRBD2. Germline values: CDR1 PRHDT, CDR2 FYEKMQ (reference sequence). After removal of 5 bases from V and 2 bases from J, the junction contained 14 bases not matched to a gene. CDR3 length equals 20 residues. In DNA, the CDR3 is TGTGCCAGCAGCCAAATCACTCCGGGACTAGCGGGAGAAGCCTACAATGAGCAGTTCTTC. Its translation: CASSQITPGLAGEAYNEQFF. The full variable domain, in which reference TRBV13 and TRBJ2-1 provide the parts outside the CDR3, is AAGVIQSPRHLIKEKRETATLKCYPIPRHDTVYWYQQGPGQDPQFLISFYEKMQSDKGSIPDRFSAQQFSDYHSELNMSSLELGDSALYFCASSQITPGLAGEAYNEQFFGPGTRLTVL.

The chain has TRBV9 and TRBJ2-7; 12 nucleotides line up with TRBD2. The germline CDR1 and CDR2 sequences are SGDLS and YYNGEE. V was clipped by 3 bases and J by 2 bases; unmatched bases: 6. CDR3 length: 16 amino acids. CDR3 loop: CASSGELAGGPYEQYF. CDR3 DNA: TGTGCCAGCAGCGGAGAACTAGCGGGAGGTCCCTACGAGCAGTACTTC.

The chain combines TRBV27 with TRBJ2-2; 9 bases are a match to TRBD1. The germline gives CDR1 MNHEY, CDR2 SMNVEV (reference sequence). This CDR3 has 18 amino acids. After removal of 4 bases from V and 1 base from J, the junction contained 10 bases not matched to a gene. The CDR3 DNA sequence: TGTGCCAGCAGTTCGAGGACAGGGGCTGTAGGGAACACCGGGGAGCTGTTTTTT. It yields the protein CASSSRTGAVGNTGELFF.

This clone was counted a few times. V usage is TRBV11-3 and J usage is TRBJ2-1, with D tentatively TRBD2 (6 bases). V was cut by 1 base and J by 7 bases, with 11 bases left in between. This CDR3 has 14 amino acids. From germline, CDR1 is SGHNT and CDR2 YENEEA. The CDR3 region has the DNA TGTGCCAGCAGCTTAGTCTCCGGGGGAAATGAGCAGTTCTTC. As protein: CASSLVSGGNEQFF.

This chain uses TRBV15 with TRBJ2-7; TRBD2 aligns across 10 bases. CDR3 length: 14 amino acids. Trimming removed 6 bases from V and 1 base from J; junction bases left unmatched: 3. Germline V gives CDR1 LNHNV, CDR2 YYDKDF (reference sequence). CDR3 bases: TGTGCCACCAGAGGGACTAGCGCTTCCTACGAGCAGTACTTC. Translated, it gives CATRGTSASYEQYF.

The V gene is TRBV29-1, the J gene TRBJ2-7; 10 bases are a match to TRBD2. This CDR3 contains 15 residues. The junction had 13 bases not matched to a gene; V was cut back by 4 bases and J by 7 bases. The V gene's germline CDR1 is SQVTM and CDR2 ANQGSEA. CDR3 loop: CSVARGASGSVEQYF. CDR3 nucleotides: TGCAGCGTTGCCCGGGGGGCTAGCGGGAGTGTTGAGCAGTACTTC.